A selection of T cell receptor beta chains follows, all from one sample in a study of T cell responses to AZD1222 COVID-19 vaccine. Method: immunoSEQ multiplex PCR; TCRdb's copy keeps in-frame clones and lacks some. In the table there are 85,000 to 120,000 clones, around 90% of which are singletons. Specimen: peripheral blood, collected 28 days after the second AZD1222 dose. These TCRs come from an adult who received the AZD1222 COVID-19 vaccine. The CDR3 runs from the conserved cysteine through the conserved F or W. A D gene is named only where the DNA matches it firmly. Not all rows give a size; the values are once, few, many and, for expanded clones, a class.

d_gene | j_gene | abundance | v_gene | CDR3nt | CDR3aa
. | TRBJ1-6 | . | TRBV3-1/TRBV3-2 | TGTGCCAGCAGCCAAGTGATCGGTGGCAGGGGTTATTCACCCCTCCACTTT | CASSQVIGGRGYSPLHF
. | TRBJ2-6 | . | TRBV5-1 | TGCGCCAGCAGCCATACCACAGACTCTGGGGCCAACGTCCTGACTTTC | CASSHTTDSGANVLTF
TRBD1 | TRBJ2-2 | once | TRBV25-1 | TGTGCCAGCAGTGACGGGACAGGGGATACCGGGGAGCTGTTTTTT | CASSDGTGDTGELFF
TRBD2 | TRBJ2-5 | . | TRBV6-4 | TGTGCCAGCAGGGGGAGCGGGGGGGCTATCGAGACCCAGTACTTC | CASRGSGGAIETQYF
TRBD2 | TRBJ2-5 | . | TRBV5-1 | TGCGCCAGTACTAGCGGGGGGTACCAAGAGACCCAGTACTTC | CASTSGGYQETQYF
. | TRBJ1-2 | . | TRBV7-6 | TGTGCCAGCAGCTTAGGCGGGGGGGACTATGGCTACACCTTC | CASSLGGGDYGYTF
TRBD1 | TRBJ1-1 | . | TRBV18 | TGTGCCAGCTCCTTCGACAGGGAGACTGAAGCTTTCTTT | CASSFDRETEAFF
TRBD1 | TRBJ1-1 | . | TRBV7-9 | TGTGCCAGCAGCGCCCAGGGGGCTGGCACTGAAGCTTTCTTT | CASSAQGAGTEAFF
TRBD1 | TRBJ2-5 | . | TRBV18 | TGTGCCAGCTCACCGACGACAGGGTACCAAGAGACCCAGTACTTC | CASSPTTGYQETQYF
. | TRBJ2-1 | . | TRBV2 | TGTGCCGGCTCGGGACACAGCTACAATGAGCAGTTCTTC | CAGSGHSYNEQFF
. | TRBJ1-2 | few | TRBV7-2 | TGTGCCAGCAGCTTAGACAGGGAAGGCTACACCTTC | CASSLDREGYTF
TRBD1 | TRBJ2-3 | . | TRBV4-3 | TGCGCCAGCAGCCGATCCCCGGGACAGAGAACAGATACGCAGTATTTT | CASSRSPGQRTDTQYF
. | TRBJ1-4 | few | TRBV4-1 | TGCGCCAGCAGCCAAACACGCGGGTCAGCGGAACTGTTTTTT | CASSQTRGSAELFF
. | TRBJ2-4 | . | TRBV5-8 | TGTGCCAGCAGCTTTGGGCAGAACGTAGCCAAAAACATTCAGTACTTC | CASSFGQNVAKNIQYF
. | TRBJ2-7 | once | TRBV2 | TGTGCCAGCAGTGATCTCTTTGGTAGCCCATCCTACGAGCAGTACTTC | CASSDLFGSPSYEQYF
TRBD1 | TRBJ1-2 | once | TRBV30 | TGTGCCTGGAGTGTAGGACAGGTCCTTGGCTACACCTTC | CAWSVGQVLGYTF
. | TRBJ2-2 | few | TRBV19 | TGTGCCAGTAGTATAGTCCACGGGGAGCTGTTTTTT | CASSIVHGELFF
. | TRBJ1-5 | . | TRBV27 | TGTGCCAGCAGCTTACAGGGCGGACAGCCCCAGCATTTT | CASSLQGGQPQHF
. | TRBJ2-6 | once | TRBV5-1 | TGCGCCAGCAGCTTGAATCAGGGCCTCTCTGGGGCCAACGTCCTGACTTTC | CASSLNQGLSGANVLTF
TRBD1 | TRBJ2-7 | . | TRBV9 | TGTGCCAGCAGCCAACGGACAGGCTCCTACGAGCAGTACTTC | CASSQRTGSYEQYF
. | TRBJ2-5 | . | TRBV6-2/TRBV6-3 | TGTGCCAGCAGTTATGGGGAGACCCAGTACTTC | CASSYGETQYF
. | TRBJ2-2 | . | TRBV4-2 | TGTGCCAGCAGCCAGGGGGTAGTGAACACCGGGGAGCTGTTTTTT | CASSQGVVNTGELFF
. | TRBJ2-5 | . | TRBV5-1 | TGCGCCAGCAGCCCGGAAGCAGAGACCCAGTACTTC | CASSPEAETQYF
. | TRBJ2-5 | . | TRBV24-1 | TGTGCCACCAGTAGTCCGGAACTCCAAGAGACCCAGTACTTC | CATSSPELQETQYF
. | TRBJ1-3 | few | TRBV4-3 | TGCGCCAGCAGCCAAAACTGGCTGGGTTCTGGAAACACCATATATTTT | CASSQNWLGSGNTIYF
TRBD2 | TRBJ2-5 | . | TRBV19 | TGTGCCAGCCGGGGGGTACAGGACCAAGAGACCCAGTACTTC | CASRGVQDQETQYF
TRBD1 | TRBJ2-7 | . | TRBV7-2 | TGTGCCAGCAGCTCGGTGGGACAGCCCTACGAGCAGTACTTC | CASSSVGQPYEQYF
. | TRBJ1-1 | once | TRBV6-5 | TGTGCCTCGGTCATGAACACTGAAGCTTTCTTT | CASVMNTEAFF
. | TRBJ2-3 | few | TRBV6-4 | TGTGCCAGCAGTGAGTCACTAGAATATACGCAGTATTTT | CASSESLEYTQYF
. | TRBJ1-1 | . | TRBV19 | TGTGCCAGTAGGGCAGGACAGCTTAACACTGAAGCTTTCTTT | CASRAGQLNTEAFF
. | TRBJ1-1 | . | TRBV19 | TGTGCCAGTAGTATGCCAGGGAACACTGAAGCTTTCTTT | CASSMPGNTEAFF
. | TRBJ2-7 | . | TRBV21-1 | TGTGCCAGCAGCCACCACCGAGGGCCGCCACCGCTTCCCTACGAGCAGTACTTC | CASSHHRGPPPLPYEQYF
TRBD1 | TRBJ2-3 | . | TRBV6-2/TRBV6-3 | TGTGCCAGCAGTCAACAGGGGGGTGCGAATACGCAGTATTTT | CASSQQGGANTQYF
TRBD1 | TRBJ1-4 | . | TRBV5-8 | TGTGCCAGCAGCTTGGCTAAAGGGACAGGGTTAGAAAAACTGTTTTTT | CASSLAKGTGLEKLFF